This TCR beta chain was identified in a study of T cell changes during pregnancy in multiple sclerosis. CDR3 size: 13 residues. Trimming removed 6 bases at V and 7 bases at J, with 15 bases between. The germline CDR1 and CDR2 sequences are MNHNY and SVGAGI (reference sequence). Repertoires were generated with immunoSEQ multiplex PCR, while TCRdb's copy carries only in-frame clones and drops some. This table has 75,000 to 100,000 clones, 91% appearing once. There are a few counts of this clone. This chain links TRBV6-6 with TRBJ1-2, with a possible D match to TRBD1 (6 bases). The material sequenced was peripheral blood, taken after pregnancy. This clonotype was sampled from a female donor in good health, enrolled as a control in a pregnancy study. The CDR3: CASSPNRDRGYTF. CDR3 coding DNA: TGTGCCAGCAGCCCAAACAGGGACCGTGGCTACACCTTC.